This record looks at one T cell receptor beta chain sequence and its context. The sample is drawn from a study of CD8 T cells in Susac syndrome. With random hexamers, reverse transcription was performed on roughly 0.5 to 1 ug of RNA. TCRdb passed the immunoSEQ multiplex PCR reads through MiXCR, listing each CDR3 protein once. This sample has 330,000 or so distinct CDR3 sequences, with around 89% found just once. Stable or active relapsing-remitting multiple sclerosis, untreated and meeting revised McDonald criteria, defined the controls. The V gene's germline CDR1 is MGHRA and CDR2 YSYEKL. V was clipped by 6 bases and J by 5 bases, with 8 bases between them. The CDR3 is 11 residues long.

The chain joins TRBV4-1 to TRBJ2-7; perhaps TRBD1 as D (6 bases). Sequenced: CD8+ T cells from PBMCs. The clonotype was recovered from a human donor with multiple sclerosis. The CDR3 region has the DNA TGCGCCAGCAGACAGGGAGACGAGCAGTACTTC. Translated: CASRQGDEQYF.